The source of this TCR beta chain is a study of cytomegalovirus exposure and HLA in healthy donors. Study conclusions and caveats: Rarity held for most TCR sequences, but there were some public TCRs that occurred in many donors.

On this clone: The antigen is unknown.

There are 13 residues in the CDR3. Trimming removed 0 bases at V and 3 bases at J, with 6 bases between. CDR1 and CDR2 from the germline V gene are SGHTA and FQGNSA. Some clones are missing from TCRdb's copy, which holds only in-frame ones; the method was immunoSEQ multiplex PCR. This table holds under 150,000 clones, about 90% found once. This receptor was obtained from a woman between 18 and 29 years old in good health and CMV-seronegative. Sequencing input: PBMCs. This chain connects TRBV7-2 to TRBJ2-7, with D unresolved. The CDR3 spells CASSLAFSYEQYF. The DNA for the CDR3 is TGTGCCAGCAGCTTAGCGTTTAGCTACGAGCAGTACTTC. Full variable domain (missing parts from reference TRBV7-2 and TRBJ2-7): GAGVSQSPSNKVTEKGKDVELRCDPISGHTALYWYRQSLGQGLEFLIYFQGNSAPDKSGLPSDRFSAERTGGSVSTLTIQRTQQEDSAVYLCASSLAFSYEQYFGPGTRLTVT.